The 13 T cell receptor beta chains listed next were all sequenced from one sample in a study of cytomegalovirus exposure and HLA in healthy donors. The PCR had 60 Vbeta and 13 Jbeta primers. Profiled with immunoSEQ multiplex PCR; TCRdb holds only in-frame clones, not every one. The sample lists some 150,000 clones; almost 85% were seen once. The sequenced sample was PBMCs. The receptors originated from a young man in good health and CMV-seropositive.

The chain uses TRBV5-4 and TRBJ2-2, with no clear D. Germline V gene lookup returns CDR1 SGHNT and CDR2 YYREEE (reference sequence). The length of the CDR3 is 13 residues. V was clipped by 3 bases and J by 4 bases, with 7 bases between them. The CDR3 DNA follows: TGTGCCAGCAGCTCGTCGGGCACCGGGGAGCTGTTTTTT. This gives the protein CASSSSGTGELFF.

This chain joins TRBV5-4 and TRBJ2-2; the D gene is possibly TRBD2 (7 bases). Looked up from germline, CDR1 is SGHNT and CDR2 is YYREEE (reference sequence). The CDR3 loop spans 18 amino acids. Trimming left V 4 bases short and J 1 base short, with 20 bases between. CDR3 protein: CASSPGGRTGVNTGELFF. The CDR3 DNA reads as TGTGCCAGCAGCCCCGGGGGGCGAACGGGGGTGAACACCGGGGAGCTGTTTTTT.

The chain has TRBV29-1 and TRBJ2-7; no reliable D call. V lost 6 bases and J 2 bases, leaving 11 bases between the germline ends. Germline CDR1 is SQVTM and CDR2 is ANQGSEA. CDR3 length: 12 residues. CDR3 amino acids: CSVSDNPYEQYF. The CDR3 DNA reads TGCAGCGTCTCCGACAACCCCTACGAGCAGTACTTC.

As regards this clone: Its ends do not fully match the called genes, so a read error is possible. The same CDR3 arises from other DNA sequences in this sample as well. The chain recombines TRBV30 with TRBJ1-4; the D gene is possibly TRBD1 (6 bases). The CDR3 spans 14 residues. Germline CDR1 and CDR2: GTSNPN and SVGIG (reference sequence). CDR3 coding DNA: TGCGCCTGGAGACCGGCAGGGGCCGACGAAAAACTGTTTTTT. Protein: CAWRPAGADEKLFF.

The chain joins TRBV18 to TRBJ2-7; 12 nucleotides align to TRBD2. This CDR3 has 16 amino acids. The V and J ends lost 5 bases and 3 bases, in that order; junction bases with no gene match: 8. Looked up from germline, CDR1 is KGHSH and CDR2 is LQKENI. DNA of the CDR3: TGTGCCAGCTCAACGACGGGACTAGCGGGCCGCTACGAGCAGTACTTC. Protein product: CASSTTGLAGRYEQYF. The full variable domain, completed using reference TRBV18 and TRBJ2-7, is NAGVMQNPRHLVRRRGQEARLRCSPMKGHSHVYWYRQLPEEGLKFMVYLQKENIIDESGMPKERFSAEFPKEGPSILRIQQVVRGDSAAYFCASSTTGLAGRYEQYFGPGTRLTVT.

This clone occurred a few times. The CDR3 DNA sequence: TGCGCCAGCACCGAGTACCTACGAGGGGACTCGGGTACGCAGTATTTT. It yields the protein CASTEYLRGDSGTQYF. The chain has TRBV10-1 and TRBJ2-3; a weak D match, TRBD2 (6 bases). CDR3 size: 16 residues. V was pared by 7 bases and J by 8 bases, with 25 bases between. CDR1 and CDR2 from the germline V gene are WNHNN and SYGVQD (reference sequence).

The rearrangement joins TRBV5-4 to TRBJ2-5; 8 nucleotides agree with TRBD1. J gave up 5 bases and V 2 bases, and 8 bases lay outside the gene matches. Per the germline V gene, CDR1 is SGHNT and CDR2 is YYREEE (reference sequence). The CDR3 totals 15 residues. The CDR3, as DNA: TGTGCCAGCAGCTTTCAGTCAGGGGGCGGGGAGACCCAGTACTTC. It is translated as CASSFQSGGGETQYF.

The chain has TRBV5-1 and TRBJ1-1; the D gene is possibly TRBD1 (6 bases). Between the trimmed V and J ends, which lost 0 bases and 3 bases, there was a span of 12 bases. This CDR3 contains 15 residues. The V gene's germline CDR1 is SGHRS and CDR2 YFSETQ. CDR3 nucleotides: TGCGCCAGCAGCTTGGCAGGGGTAGAGCACACTGAAGCTTTCTTT. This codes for CASSLAGVEHTEAFF. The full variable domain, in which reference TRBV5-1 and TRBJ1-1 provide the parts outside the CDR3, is KAGVTQTPRYLIKTRGQQVTLSCSPISGHRSVSWYQQTPGQGLQFLFEYFSETQRNKGNFPGRFSGRQFSNSRSEMNVSTLELGDSALYLCASSLAGVEHTEAFFGQGTRLTVV.

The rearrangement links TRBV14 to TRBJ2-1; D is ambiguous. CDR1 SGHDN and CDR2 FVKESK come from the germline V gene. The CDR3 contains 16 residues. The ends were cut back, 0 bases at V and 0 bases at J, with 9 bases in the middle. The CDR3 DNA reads TGTGCCAGCAGCCAAGATCCTCCTAGCTCCTACAATGAGCAGTTCTTC. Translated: CASSQDPPSSYNEQFF.

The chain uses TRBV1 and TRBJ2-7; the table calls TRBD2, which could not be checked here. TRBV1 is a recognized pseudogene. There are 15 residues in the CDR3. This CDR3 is CASATRMAGYYEQYF. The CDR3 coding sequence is TGCGCCAGCGCTACCCGAATGGCCGGGTACTACGAGCAGTACTTC.

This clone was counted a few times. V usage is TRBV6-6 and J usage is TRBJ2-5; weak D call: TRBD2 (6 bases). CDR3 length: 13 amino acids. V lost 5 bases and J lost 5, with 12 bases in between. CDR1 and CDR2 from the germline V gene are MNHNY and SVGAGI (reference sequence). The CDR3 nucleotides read TGTGCCAGCAGTGCCAGGGAGGCGGAGACCCAGTACTTC. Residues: CASSAREAETQYF.

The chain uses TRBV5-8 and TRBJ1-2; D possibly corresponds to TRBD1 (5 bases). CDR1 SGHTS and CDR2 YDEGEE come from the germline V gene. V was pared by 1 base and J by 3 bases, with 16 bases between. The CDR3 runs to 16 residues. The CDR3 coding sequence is TGTGCCAGCAGCTTGCTTTTCTGGGGCGCAGACTATGGCTACACCTTC. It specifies CASSLLFWGADYGYTF.

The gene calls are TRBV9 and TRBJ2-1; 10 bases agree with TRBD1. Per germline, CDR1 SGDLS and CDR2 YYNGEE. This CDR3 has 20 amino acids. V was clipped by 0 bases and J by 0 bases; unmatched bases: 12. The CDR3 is CASSVAYGTGVFSSYNEQFF. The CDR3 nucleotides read TGTGCCAGCAGCGTAGCTTACGGGACAGGGGTTTTTAGCTCCTACAATGAGCAGTTCTTC.